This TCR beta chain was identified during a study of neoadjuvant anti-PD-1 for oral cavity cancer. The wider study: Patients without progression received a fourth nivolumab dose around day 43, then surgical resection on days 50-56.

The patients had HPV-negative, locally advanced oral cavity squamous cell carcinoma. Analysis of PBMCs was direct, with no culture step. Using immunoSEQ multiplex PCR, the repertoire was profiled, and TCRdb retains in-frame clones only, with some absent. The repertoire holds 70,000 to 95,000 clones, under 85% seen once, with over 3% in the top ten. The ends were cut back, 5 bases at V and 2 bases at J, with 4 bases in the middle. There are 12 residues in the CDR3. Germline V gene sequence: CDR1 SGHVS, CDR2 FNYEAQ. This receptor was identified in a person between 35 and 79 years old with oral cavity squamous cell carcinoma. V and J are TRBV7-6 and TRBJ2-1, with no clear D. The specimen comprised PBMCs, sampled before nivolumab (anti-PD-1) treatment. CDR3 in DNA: TGTGCCAGCAGCCCCGCCTACAATGAGCAGTTCTTC. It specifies CASSPAYNEQFF.